The entry below gives a single TCR beta chain sequence along with its context. The CDR3 covers 12 residues. The germline V gene has CDR1 MNHEY and CDR2 SMNVEV (reference sequence). Trimming cost V 4 bases and J 6 bases, with 7 bases left between them. A CD45RO/CCR7/CD25/CD127/CD95/CD27 panel sorted naive, central memory, regulatory and stem cell-like memory CD4+ cells. Every isolated RNA sample was fully reverse transcribed, so sequencing captured expressed TCRB transcripts. Method: immunoSEQ multiplex PCR; TCRdb's copy keeps in-frame clones and lacks some. The profile shows 30,000 to 40,000 clones, about 64% of them singletons. This specimen belongs to a study of beta chain features in type 1 diabetes.

The V and J genes are TRBV27 and TRBJ2-1; D is ambiguous. The TCR originated in a woman aged 25 to 39 in good health. The sample consisted of Tregs from blood. CDR3 region: CASSWRGNEQFF. The CDR3 coding sequence is TGTGCCAGCAGTTGGAGAGGCAATGAGCAGTTCTTC.